This TCR beta chain was found in a study of T cell responses to AZD1222 COVID-19 vaccine. Study background: Second-dose intervals of approximately 4 or approximately 12 weeks were pooled. Findings and limits, study-wide: Among the donors, most were white British and more were female, and clonal diversity was possibly underestimated. Spike-wide coverage was observed for vaccine-associated CD4 TCRs, with dominant responses at 160-218 and 743-854. Targets within unmutated variant regions were reportedly found for nearly half of spike-specific TCRs.

Worth noting for this clone: The antigen remains undetermined.

Only in-frame clones appear in the TCRdb table, and some are missing; sequencing was by immunoSEQ multiplex PCR. Among just over 60,000 clones, 65% to 80% were seen once, and the ten largest hold around 15%. J was trimmed by 4 bases and V by 7 bases; bases with no gene match: 3. This CDR3 region has 13 residues. The germline V gene encodes CDR1 SEHNR and CDR2 FQNEAQ (reference sequence). This sequence originates from an adult in good health. The chain uses TRBV7-9 and TRBJ1-1, with TRBD1 identical over 10 bases. This specimen was peripheral blood, taken on day 0 of AZD1222 vaccination. CDR3 amino acids: CASKGQGPTEAFF. The DNA for the CDR3 is TGTGCCAGCAAGGGACAGGGGCCCACTGAAGCTTTCTTT.